This entry is about one TCR beta chain. Its specificity is unknown. This sample stems from a study of cytomegalovirus exposure and HLA in healthy donors. Study as a whole: Under 85% of some 390 genotyped donors fell in the Caucasian-associated ancestry cluster. Findings and caveats of the study: Reported results showed that the classifier diagnosed cytomegalovirus status with high specificity and sensitivity.

There are 13 residues in the CDR3. CDR1 is SGHTA, CDR2 FQGNSA, per germline. Trimming removed 5 bases from V and 4 bases from J, with 11 bases in between. Use of 60 Vbeta and 13 Jbeta primers characterized the PCR. The repertoire was sequenced with immunoSEQ multiplex PCR; TCRdb's copy has only in-frame clones and lacks some. The table records some 99,000 clones, more than 70% of them present only once. The V call is TRBV7-2, the J call TRBJ1-2; D is perhaps TRBD1 (5 bases). Sequencing input: PBMCs. The TCR sequence derives from a female donor in good health and CMV-seronegative. The CDR3 sequence is CASSALQGYGYTF. As DNA, the CDR3 is TGTGCCAGCAGCGCGCTCCAGGGCTATGGCTACACCTTC. Using reference TRBV7-2 and TRBJ1-2 for the parts outside the CDR3, the full variable domain is GAGVSQSPSNKVTEKGKDVELRCDPISGHTALYWYRQSLGQGLEFLIYFQGNSAPDKSGLPSDRFSAERTGGSVSTLTIQRTQQEDSAVYLCASSALQGYGYTFGSGTRLTVV.